Presented here are 21 T cell receptor beta chains from one specimen sequenced in a study of CD8+ T cells in alopecia areata. RNA was isolated and reverse transcribed to cDNA, the sequencing template. Assay: immunoSEQ multiplex PCR; the TCRdb copy retains only in-frame clones and omits some. The table lists under 250,000 clones, approximately 61% of them singletons, with more than 0.4% in the top ten. Here the sequenced sample was CD4+ T cells sorted from blood, taken at week 0. The receptors were sampled from a human donor with alopecia areata.

J is TRBJ2-7 and V is TRBV9; D perhaps matches TRBD1 (5 bases). The CDR3 runs to 15 residues. Germline lookup yields CDR1 SGDLS and CDR2 YYNGEE. V was cut by 0 bases and J by 2 bases, with 12 bases left in between. The CDR3 region is CASSVDPTATYEQYF. Here the CDR3 DNA reads TGTGCCAGCAGCGTAGACCCGACAGCTACCTACGAGCAGTACTTC.

This clone has just one count. V usage is TRBV12-5 and J usage is TRBJ1-5; D might be TRBD1 (6 bases). Deletions cut 8 bases from V and 4 bases from J, with 21 bases between. CDR1 is LGHNT, CDR2 FRNRAP, per germline. The CDR3 contains 16 residues. The CDR3 spells CASTLIVQGRNQPQHF. In DNA form, the CDR3 reads TGTGCTAGTACCCTCATAGTCCAGGGGAGAAATCAGCCCCAGCATTTT.

The chain couples TRBV29-1 to TRBJ1-3, with D possibly TRBD1 on 6 matching bases. This CDR3 has 13 residues. With 4 bases removed from V and 2 bases from J, the gap between germline ends came to 9 bases. In germline, CDR1 is SQVTM, CDR2 ANQGSEA. The CDR3 sequence is CSVVRGPGNTIYF. The CDR3 bases are TGCAGCGTTGTCCGGGGGCCTGGAAACACCATATATTTT.

This clone turned up a few times. The genes are TRBV7-2 and TRBJ2-7, with 14 bases matching TRBD2. The J segment lost 7 bases and the V segment lost 5 bases, leaving 10 bases of the junction unmatched. CDR1 and CDR2 from the germline V gene are SGHTA and FQGNSA. CDR3 length equals 16 residues. CDR3 sequence: CASSPRTSGGPLEQYF. The CDR3, as DNA: TGTGCCAGCAGCCCACGGACTAGCGGGGGGCCTCTGGAGCAGTACTTC.

V gene TRBV4-1 combines with J gene TRBJ2-3; 10 nucleotides align to TRBD2. The CDR3 sequence is 17 residues long. V dropped 2 bases and J dropped 4; count of bases not matched to a gene: 9. Germline V gene lookup returns CDR1 MGHRA and CDR2 YSYEKL. The CDR3 loop is CASSQINLAGVSDTQYF. CDR3 DNA sequence: TGCGCCAGCAGCCAAATTAACCTAGCGGGGGTGTCAGATACGCAGTATTTT.

There are a few counts of this clone. The chain is built from TRBV7-3 and TRBJ2-2; perhaps D is TRBD1 or TRBD2 (5 bases each). V was shortened by 3 bases and J by 0 bases, with 11 bases between the two germline ends. This CDR3 spans 16 amino acids. CDR1 SGHTA and CDR2 FQGTGA come from the germline V gene. The CDR3 region is CASSLTGRSNTGELFF. The CDR3 nucleotides read TGTGCCAGCAGCTTGACGGGGCGTTCGAACACCGGGGAGCTGTTTTTT.

The chain joins TRBV7-2 to TRBJ1-3; weak D call: TRBD1 (5 bases). The CDR3 consists of 13 residues. Trimming took 10 bases from V and 0 from J, leaving 10 bases between them. The germline CDR1 and CDR2 sequences are SGHTA and FQGNSA. For the CDR3, the DNA is TGTGCCATCGGGACTCTCTCTGGAAACACCATATATTTT. Residues: CAIGTLSGNTIYF.

This chain connects TRBV19 to TRBJ2-5; D possibly corresponds to TRBD1 (5 bases). Germline V gene lookup returns CDR1 LNHDA and CDR2 SQIVND (reference sequence). Trimming removed 8 bases from V and 4 bases from J, with 14 bases in between. The CDR3 runs 13 residues. Here the CDR3 reads CASFDSTRETQYF. The CDR3 nucleotides read TGTGCCAGTTTTGACAGCACGAGAGAGACCCAGTACTTC. The variable domain in full, completed from reference TRBV19 and TRBJ2-5, reads DGGITQSPKYLFRKEGQNVTLSCEQNLNHDAMYWYRQDPGQGLRLIYYSQIVNDFQKGDIAEGYSVSREKKESFPLTVTSAQKNPTAFYLCASFDSTRETQYFGPGTRLLVL.

The J gene is TRBJ2-1, the V gene TRBV14, with a tentative D call TRBD2 (5 bases). The CDR3 sequence is 12 residues long. V shed 4 bases and J shed 6 bases, with 7 bases lying between them. The germline V gene has CDR1 SGHDN and CDR2 FVKESK. CDR3 region: CASSPTSNEQFF. CDR3 sequence (DNA): TGTGCCAGCAGCCCTACTAGCAATGAGCAGTTCTTC.

This clone was seen a handful of times. The chain carries TRBV5-1 and TRBJ1-1; D uncertain. CDR3 length equals 13 residues. V was clipped by 4 bases and J by 7 bases, with 14 bases between them. In germline, CDR1 is SGHRS, CDR2 YFSETQ. CDR3 amino acids: CASSPSGAREAFF. The CDR3 DNA reads TGCGCCAGCAGCCCATCGGGCGCGCGTGAAGCTTTCTTT.

This chain joins TRBV15 and TRBJ1-5; 8 bases are shared with TRBD1. Trimming at V came to 0 bases and at J to 2 bases, leaving 6 bases not matched to a gene. There are 17 residues in the CDR3. The germline V gene encodes CDR1 LNHNV and CDR2 YYDKDF (reference sequence). CDR3 residues: CATSRERTGTGNQPQHF. The CDR3 DNA sequence: TGTGCCACCAGCAGAGAAAGGACAGGGACTGGCAATCAGCCCCAGCATTTT.

V is TRBV10-3 and J is TRBJ2-2; 8 nucleotides align to TRBD1. Germline loops: CDR1 ENHRY, CDR2 SYGVKD. The CDR3 runs 16 residues. V lost 4 bases to trimming and J lost 4 bases; unmatched junction nucleotides: 8. CDR3 protein: CAISGGTGGPTGELFF. CDR3 bases: TGTGCCATCAGTGGGGGGACAGGCGGGCCCACCGGGGAGCTGTTTTTT.

Only a few counts were recorded for this clone. The J gene is TRBJ1-1, the V gene TRBV29-1, with D possibly being TRBD1 (5 bases). V lost 4 bases, J lost 1 base, and 10 bases lay in between. The CDR3 runs to 13 residues. Germline loops: CDR1 SQVTM, CDR2 ANQGSEA. The chain's CDR3 is CSVAETANTEAFF. The CDR3 DNA follows: TGCAGCGTTGCGGAGACAGCGAACACTGAAGCTTTCTTT.

The V and J genes are TRBV7-9 and TRBJ2-3; D assignment may be TRBD1 or TRBD2 (5 bases each). The germline V gene has CDR1 SEHNR and CDR2 FQNEAQ (reference sequence). This CDR3 comprises 16 residues. V was cut by 5 bases and J by 4 bases, with 19 bases left in between. The CDR3 coding sequence is TGTGCCAGCAGCCAAAAACCCGGGACGGGCCCAGATACGCAGTATTTT. Translation gives CASSQKPGTGPDTQYF.

V gene TRBV2 combines with J gene TRBJ1-2, with D unclear. The germline gives CDR1 SNHLY, CDR2 FYNNEI. The V and J ends lost 3 bases and 4 bases respectively, with 3 bases between them. CDR3 length: 11 residues. The CDR3 region is CASSEVYGYTF. CDR3 bases: TGTGCCAGCAGTGAGGTCTATGGCTACACCTTC.

This clone was counted a few times. This chain links TRBV7-9 with TRBJ2-6; D call uncertain. CDR3 length: 16 amino acids. CDR1 SEHNR and CDR2 FQNEAQ come from the germline V gene (reference sequence). With 5 bases removed from V and 0 bases from J, the gap between germline ends came to 11 bases. CDR3 bases: TGTGCCAGCAGCCCCAACTGGGCCTCTGGGGCCAACGTCCTGACTTTC. Its protein product is CASSPNWASGANVLTF.

This clone was counted a single time. The chain recombines TRBV15 with TRBJ2-3, with unresolved D. Germline CDR1 LNHNV, CDR2 YYDKDF (reference sequence). V was clipped by 1 base and J by 0 bases, with 5 bases between them. The CDR3 is made up of 14 amino acids. In DNA form, the CDR3 reads TGTGCCACCAGCAGAGCCGGGAGCACAGATACGCAGTATTTT. Its protein is CATSRAGSTDTQYF.

The CDR3 loop is CASTKGTSGNNEQFF. CDR3 in DNA: TGTGCCTCTACTAAGGGGACTAGCGGTAACAATGAGCAGTTCTTC. The chain links TRBV6-5 to TRBJ2-1, with 11 bases lining up with TRBD2. Trimming removed 11 bases from V and 5 bases from J; junction bases left unmatched: 11. Germline CDR1 and CDR2: MNHEY and SVGAGI. CDR3 length: 15 amino acids.

The rearrangement links TRBV7-2 to TRBJ2-5; TRBD2 agrees at 9 bases. The V segment lost 5 bases and the J segment 6 bases; nucleotides outside the gene matches: 13. The CDR3 is 16 amino acids. The germline V gene has CDR1 SGHTA and CDR2 FQGNSA. In nucleotides, the CDR3 is TGTGCCAGCAGCACGACAGGTCTAGCGGGGTCCCAGACCCAGTACTTC. Amino acids: CASSTTGLAGSQTQYF. Filled out from reference TRBV7-2 and TRBJ2-5, the complete variable domain reads GAGVSQSPSNKVTEKGKDVELRCDPISGHTALYWYRQSLGQGLEFLIYFQGNSAPDKSGLPSDRFSAERTGGSVSTLTIQRTQQEDSAVYLCASSTTGLAGSQTQYFGPGTRLLVL.

The rearrangement joins TRBV2 to TRBJ2-7; 7 bases are a match to TRBD1. The CDR3 runs to 12 residues. Germline CDR1 reads SNHLY; CDR2 reads FYNNEI. V trimming: 5 bases; J trimming: 7 bases; junction bases outside the gene matches: 5. The CDR3 region has the DNA TGTGCCAGCAGTCTCGGGGACAGAGAGCAGTACTTC. It is translated as CASSLGDREQYF.

Concerning this clone itself: Within the sample, other DNA sequences also encode this same CDR3. CDR3 bases: TGTGCCAGTAGTATCCAAGCGGGAGGGAGGTACGAGCAGTACTTC. Residues: CASSIQAGGRYEQYF. The V gene is TRBV19, the J gene TRBJ2-7; 10 nucleotides align to TRBD2. The CDR3 is 15 residues long. V lost 3 bases, J lost 4 bases, and 6 bases stayed unmatched. CDR1 and CDR2 (germline): LNHDA, SQIVND (reference sequence).